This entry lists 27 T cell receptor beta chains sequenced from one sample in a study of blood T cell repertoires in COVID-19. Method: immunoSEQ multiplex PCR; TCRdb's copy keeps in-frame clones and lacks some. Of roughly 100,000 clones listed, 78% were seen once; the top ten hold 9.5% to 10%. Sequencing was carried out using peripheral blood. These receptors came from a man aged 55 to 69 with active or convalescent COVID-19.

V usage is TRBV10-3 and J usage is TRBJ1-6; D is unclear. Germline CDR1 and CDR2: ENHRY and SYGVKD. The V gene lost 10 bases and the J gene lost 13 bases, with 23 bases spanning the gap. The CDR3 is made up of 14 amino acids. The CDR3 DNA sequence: TGTGCCACCCCACTTGAGAGGCCCGTTCTCCCCCTCCACTTT. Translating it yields CATPLERPVLPLHF.

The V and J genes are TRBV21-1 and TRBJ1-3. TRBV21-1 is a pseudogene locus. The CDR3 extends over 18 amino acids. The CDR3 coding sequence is TGTGCCAGCAGCAAAGTTTGGCGGCACGCTAGCTCTGGAAACACCATATATTTT. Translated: CASSKVWRHASSGNTIYF.

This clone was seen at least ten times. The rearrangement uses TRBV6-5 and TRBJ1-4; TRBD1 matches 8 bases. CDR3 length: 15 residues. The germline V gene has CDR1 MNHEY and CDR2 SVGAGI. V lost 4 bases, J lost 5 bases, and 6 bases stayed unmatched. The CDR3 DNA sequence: TGTGCCAGCAGTTCCAAGGACAGGGAAAATGAAAAACTGTTTTTT. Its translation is CASSSKDRENEKLFF.

The CDR3: CAWTSGLFTDTQYF. In DNA, the CDR3 is TGTGCCTGGACTAGCGGTCTTTTCACAGATACGCAGTATTTT. The V and J genes are TRBV30 and TRBJ2-3, with TRBD2 identical over 7 bases. The junction had 6 bases not matched to a gene; V was cut back by 4 bases and J by 2 bases. CDR1 GTSNPN and CDR2 SVGIG come from the germline V gene (reference sequence). The CDR3 spans 14 residues.

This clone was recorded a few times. CDR3 nucleotides: TGTGCCAGTACCCTTATGGGGCGCAACTATGGCTACACCTTC. This gives the protein CASTLMGRNYGYTF. The chain is built from TRBV19 and TRBJ1-2; the D gene is possibly TRBD1 (5 bases). The CDR3 spans 14 residues. V gave up 7 bases and J gave up 2 bases, with 14 bases separating them. Germline V gene data show CDR1 as LNHDA and CDR2 as SQIVND (reference sequence). Supplemented by reference TRBV19 and TRBJ1-2, the full variable domain reads DGGITQSPKYLFRKEGQNVTLSCEQNLNHDAMYWYRQDPGQGLRLIYYSQIVNDFQKGDIAEGYSVSREKKESFPLTVTSAQKNPTAFYLCASTLMGRNYGYTFGSGTRLTVV.

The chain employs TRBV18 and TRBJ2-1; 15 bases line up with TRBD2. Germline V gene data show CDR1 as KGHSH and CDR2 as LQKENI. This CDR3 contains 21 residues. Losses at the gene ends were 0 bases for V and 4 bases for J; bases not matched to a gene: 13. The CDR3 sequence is CASSPPDRGLAGGRGYNEQFF. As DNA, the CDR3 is TGTGCCAGCTCACCACCGGATCGGGGACTAGCGGGAGGAAGAGGGTACAATGAGCAGTTCTTC. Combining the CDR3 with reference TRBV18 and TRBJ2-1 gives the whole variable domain NAGVMQNPRHLVRRRGQEARLRCSPMKGHSHVYWYRQLPEEGLKFMVYLQKENIIDESGMPKERFSAEFPKEGPSILRIQQVVRGDSAAYFCASSPPDRGLAGGRGYNEQFFGPGTRLTVL.

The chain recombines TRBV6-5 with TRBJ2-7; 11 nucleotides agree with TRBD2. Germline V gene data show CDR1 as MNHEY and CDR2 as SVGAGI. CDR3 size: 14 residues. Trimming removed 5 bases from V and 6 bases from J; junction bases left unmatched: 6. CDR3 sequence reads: CASSQASGRSEQYF. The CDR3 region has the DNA TGTGCCAGCAGTCAGGCTAGCGGGAGGAGCGAGCAGTACTTC.

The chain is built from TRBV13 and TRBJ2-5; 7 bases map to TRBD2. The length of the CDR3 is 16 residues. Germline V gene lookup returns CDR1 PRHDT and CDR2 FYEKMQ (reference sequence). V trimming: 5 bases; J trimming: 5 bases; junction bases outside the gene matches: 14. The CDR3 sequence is CASSRTSGLGGETQYF. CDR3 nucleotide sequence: TGTGCCAGCAGCCGAACCTCGGGACTCGGGGGGGAGACCCAGTACTTC.

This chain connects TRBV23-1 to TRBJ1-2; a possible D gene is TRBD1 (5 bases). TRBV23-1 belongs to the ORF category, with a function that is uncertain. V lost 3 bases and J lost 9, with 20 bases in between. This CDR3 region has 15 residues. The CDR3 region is CASSQGGAGASRYTF. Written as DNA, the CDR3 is TGCGCCAGCAGTCAGGGAGGGGCTGGGGCCAGTCGCTACACCTTC.

The CDR3 DNA follows: TGTGCCAGCAGCCGTAGGATAGCGGGAGGGTCCTACAATGAGCAGTTCTTC. It codes for CASSRRIAGGSYNEQFF. The chain is built from TRBV11-2 and TRBJ2-1, with 11 bases that match TRBD2. The CDR3 spans 17 residues. Germline V lookup: CDR1 SGHAT, CDR2 FQNNGV. J lost 1 base, V lost 5 bases, and 7 bases had no gene match.

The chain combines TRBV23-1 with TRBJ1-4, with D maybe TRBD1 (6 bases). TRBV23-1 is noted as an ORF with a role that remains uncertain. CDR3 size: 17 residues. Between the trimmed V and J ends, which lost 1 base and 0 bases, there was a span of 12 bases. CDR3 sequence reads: CASSQWGGGPTNEKLFF. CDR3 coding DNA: TGCGCCAGCAGTCAATGGGGAGGGGGGCCAACTAATGAAAAACTGTTTTTT.

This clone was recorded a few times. CDR3 protein: CASSLRAGDQPQHF. In DNA form, the CDR3 reads TGCGCCAGCAGCTTGCGGGCAGGGGATCAGCCCCAGCATTTT. The chain carries TRBV5-1 and TRBJ1-5; D is perhaps TRBD1 (6 bases). V was shortened by 1 base and J by 5 bases, with 10 bases between the two germline ends. Germline V gives CDR1 SGHRS, CDR2 YFSETQ. This CDR3 contains 14 residues.

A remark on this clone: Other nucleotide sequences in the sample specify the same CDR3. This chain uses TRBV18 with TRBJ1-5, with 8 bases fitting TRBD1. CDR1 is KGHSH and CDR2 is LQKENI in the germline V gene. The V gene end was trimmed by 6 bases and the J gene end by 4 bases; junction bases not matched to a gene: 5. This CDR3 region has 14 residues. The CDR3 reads CASSPGTGNQPQHF. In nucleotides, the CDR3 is TGTGCCAGCTCTCCCGGGACAGGTAATCAGCCCCAGCATTTT. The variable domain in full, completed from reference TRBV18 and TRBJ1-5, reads NAGVMQNPRHLVRRRGQEARLRCSPMKGHSHVYWYRQLPEEGLKFMVYLQKENIIDESGMPKERFSAEFPKEGPSILRIQQVVRGDSAAYFCASSPGTGNQPQHFGDGTRLSIL.

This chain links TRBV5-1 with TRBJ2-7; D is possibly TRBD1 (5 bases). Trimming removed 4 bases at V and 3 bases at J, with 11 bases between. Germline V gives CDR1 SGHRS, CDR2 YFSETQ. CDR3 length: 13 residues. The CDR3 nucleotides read TGCGCCAGCAGCGCACTGACAGACTACGAGCAGTACTTC. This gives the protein CASSALTDYEQYF.

As DNA, the CDR3 is TGTGCCAGCACCCTAGCGGGAGCGAGCTCCTACAATGAGCAGTTCTTC. It encodes CASTLAGASSYNEQFF. The chain has TRBV28 and TRBJ2-1; 10 bases are a match to TRBD2. Germline trimming cut 7 bases from V and 0 bases from J; bases unmatched to any gene: 6. The CDR3 runs to 16 residues. Germline V lookup: CDR1 MDHEN, CDR2 SYDVKM. Based on the CDR3 plus reference TRBV28 and TRBJ2-1, the full variable domain is DVKVTQSSRYLVKRTGEKVFLECVQDMDHENMFWYRQDPGLGLRLIYFSYDVKMKEKGDIPEGYSVSREKKERFSLILESASTNQTSMYLCASTLAGASSYNEQFFGPGTRLTVL.

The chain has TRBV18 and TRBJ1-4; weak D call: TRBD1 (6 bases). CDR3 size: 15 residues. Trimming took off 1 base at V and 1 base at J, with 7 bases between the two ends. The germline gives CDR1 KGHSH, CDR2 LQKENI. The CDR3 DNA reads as TGTGCCAGCTCACCACAGGGACAAACTAATGAAAAACTGTTTTTT. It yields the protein CASSPQGQTNEKLFF.

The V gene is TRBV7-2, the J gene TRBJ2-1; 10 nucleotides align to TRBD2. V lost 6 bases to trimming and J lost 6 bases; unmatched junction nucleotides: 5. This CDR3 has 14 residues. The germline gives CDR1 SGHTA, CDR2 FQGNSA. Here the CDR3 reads CASRAGTSANEQFF. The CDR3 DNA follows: TGTGCCAGCAGGGCCGGGACTAGCGCCAATGAGCAGTTCTTC.

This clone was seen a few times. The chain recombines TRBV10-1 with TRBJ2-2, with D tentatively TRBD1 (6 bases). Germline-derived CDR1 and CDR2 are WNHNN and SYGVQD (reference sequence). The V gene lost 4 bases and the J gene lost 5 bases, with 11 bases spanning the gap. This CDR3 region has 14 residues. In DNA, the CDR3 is TGCGCCAGCAGTGTTAGAGGGGGTACCGGGGAGCTGTTTTTT. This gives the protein CASSVRGGTGELFF.

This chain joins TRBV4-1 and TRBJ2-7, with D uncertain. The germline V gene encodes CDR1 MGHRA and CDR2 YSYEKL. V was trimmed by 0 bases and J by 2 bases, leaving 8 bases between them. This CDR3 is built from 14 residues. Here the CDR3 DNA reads TGCGCCAGCAGCCAAGAGTTGGCCCCCTACGAGCAGTACTTC. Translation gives CASSQELAPYEQYF.

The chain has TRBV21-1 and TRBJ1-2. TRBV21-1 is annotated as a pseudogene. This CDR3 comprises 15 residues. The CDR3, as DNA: TGTGCCAGCAGCCGCCCACGGGATCCTAACTATGGCTACACCTTC. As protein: CASSRPRDPNYGYTF.

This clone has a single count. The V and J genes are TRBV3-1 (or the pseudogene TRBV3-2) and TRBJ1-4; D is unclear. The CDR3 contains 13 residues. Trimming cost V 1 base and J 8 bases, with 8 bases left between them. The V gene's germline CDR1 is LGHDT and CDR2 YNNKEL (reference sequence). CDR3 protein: CASSQGALEKLFF. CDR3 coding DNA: TGTGCCAGCAGCCAAGGGGCTCTAGAAAAACTGTTTTTT.

DNA of the CDR3: TGTGCCAGCAGCCTAAACCCAGGATCCTACGAGCAGTACTTC. Protein product: CASSLNPGSYEQYF. The chain carries TRBV11-3 and TRBJ2-7; D gene unclear. Germline V lookup: CDR1 SGHNT, CDR2 YENEEA. Trimming cost V 5 bases and J 1 base, with 12 bases left between them. The CDR3 extends over 14 amino acids.

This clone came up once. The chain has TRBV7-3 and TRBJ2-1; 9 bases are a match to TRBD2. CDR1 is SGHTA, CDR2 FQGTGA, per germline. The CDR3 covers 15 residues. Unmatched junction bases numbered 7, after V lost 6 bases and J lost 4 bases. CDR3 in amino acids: CASSPASGKYNEQFF. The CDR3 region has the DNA TGTGCCAGCAGTCCCGCTAGCGGGAAATACAATGAGCAGTTCTTC.

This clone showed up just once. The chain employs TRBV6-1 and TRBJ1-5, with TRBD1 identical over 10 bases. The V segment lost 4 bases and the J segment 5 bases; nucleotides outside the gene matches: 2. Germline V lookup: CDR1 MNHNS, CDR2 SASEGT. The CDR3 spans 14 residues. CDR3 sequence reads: CASSGQGAYQPQHF. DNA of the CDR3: TGTGCCAGCAGTGGACAGGGGGCGTATCAGCCCCAGCATTTT.

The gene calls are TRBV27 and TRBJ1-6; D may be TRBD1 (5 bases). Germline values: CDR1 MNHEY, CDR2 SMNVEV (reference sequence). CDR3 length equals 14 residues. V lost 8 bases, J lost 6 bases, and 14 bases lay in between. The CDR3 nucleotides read TGTGCCAGCTCAGGGTTTTTGGGTAATTCACCCCTCCACTTT. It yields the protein CASSGFLGNSPLHF.

CDR3 nucleotide sequence: TGTGCCAGCAGCAAACTAGCGGGAGTCTACAATGAGCAGTTCTTC. The encoded protein is CASSKLAGVYNEQFF. This chain connects TRBV7-2 to TRBJ2-1; 11 bases align to TRBD2. The CDR3 runs 15 residues. CDR1 and CDR2 (germline): SGHTA, FQGNSA. J was trimmed by 3 bases and V by 5 bases; bases with no gene match: 3.

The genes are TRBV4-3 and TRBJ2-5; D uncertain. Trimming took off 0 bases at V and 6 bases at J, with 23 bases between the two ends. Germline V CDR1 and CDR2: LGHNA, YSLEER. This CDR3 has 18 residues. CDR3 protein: CASSQDLLRESYRKTQYF. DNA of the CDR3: TGCGCCAGCAGCCAAGATCTTCTTAGAGAAAGTTACCGAAAGACCCAGTACTTC.